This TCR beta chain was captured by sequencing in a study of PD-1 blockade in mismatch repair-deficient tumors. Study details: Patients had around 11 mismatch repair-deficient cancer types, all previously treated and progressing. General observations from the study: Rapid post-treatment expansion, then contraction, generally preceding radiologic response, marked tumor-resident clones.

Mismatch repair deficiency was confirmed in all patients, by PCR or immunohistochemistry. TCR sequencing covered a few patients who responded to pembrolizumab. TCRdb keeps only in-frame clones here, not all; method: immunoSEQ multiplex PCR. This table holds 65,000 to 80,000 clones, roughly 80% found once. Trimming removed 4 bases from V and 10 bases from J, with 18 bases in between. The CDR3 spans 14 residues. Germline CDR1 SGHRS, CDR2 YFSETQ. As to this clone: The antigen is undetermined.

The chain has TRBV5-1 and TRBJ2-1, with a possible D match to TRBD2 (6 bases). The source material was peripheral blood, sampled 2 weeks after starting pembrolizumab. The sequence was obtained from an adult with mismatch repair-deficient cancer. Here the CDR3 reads CASSGDPGSREQFF. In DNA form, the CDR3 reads TGCGCCAGCAGCGGTGACCCCGGGAGCCGAGAGCAGTTCTTC.